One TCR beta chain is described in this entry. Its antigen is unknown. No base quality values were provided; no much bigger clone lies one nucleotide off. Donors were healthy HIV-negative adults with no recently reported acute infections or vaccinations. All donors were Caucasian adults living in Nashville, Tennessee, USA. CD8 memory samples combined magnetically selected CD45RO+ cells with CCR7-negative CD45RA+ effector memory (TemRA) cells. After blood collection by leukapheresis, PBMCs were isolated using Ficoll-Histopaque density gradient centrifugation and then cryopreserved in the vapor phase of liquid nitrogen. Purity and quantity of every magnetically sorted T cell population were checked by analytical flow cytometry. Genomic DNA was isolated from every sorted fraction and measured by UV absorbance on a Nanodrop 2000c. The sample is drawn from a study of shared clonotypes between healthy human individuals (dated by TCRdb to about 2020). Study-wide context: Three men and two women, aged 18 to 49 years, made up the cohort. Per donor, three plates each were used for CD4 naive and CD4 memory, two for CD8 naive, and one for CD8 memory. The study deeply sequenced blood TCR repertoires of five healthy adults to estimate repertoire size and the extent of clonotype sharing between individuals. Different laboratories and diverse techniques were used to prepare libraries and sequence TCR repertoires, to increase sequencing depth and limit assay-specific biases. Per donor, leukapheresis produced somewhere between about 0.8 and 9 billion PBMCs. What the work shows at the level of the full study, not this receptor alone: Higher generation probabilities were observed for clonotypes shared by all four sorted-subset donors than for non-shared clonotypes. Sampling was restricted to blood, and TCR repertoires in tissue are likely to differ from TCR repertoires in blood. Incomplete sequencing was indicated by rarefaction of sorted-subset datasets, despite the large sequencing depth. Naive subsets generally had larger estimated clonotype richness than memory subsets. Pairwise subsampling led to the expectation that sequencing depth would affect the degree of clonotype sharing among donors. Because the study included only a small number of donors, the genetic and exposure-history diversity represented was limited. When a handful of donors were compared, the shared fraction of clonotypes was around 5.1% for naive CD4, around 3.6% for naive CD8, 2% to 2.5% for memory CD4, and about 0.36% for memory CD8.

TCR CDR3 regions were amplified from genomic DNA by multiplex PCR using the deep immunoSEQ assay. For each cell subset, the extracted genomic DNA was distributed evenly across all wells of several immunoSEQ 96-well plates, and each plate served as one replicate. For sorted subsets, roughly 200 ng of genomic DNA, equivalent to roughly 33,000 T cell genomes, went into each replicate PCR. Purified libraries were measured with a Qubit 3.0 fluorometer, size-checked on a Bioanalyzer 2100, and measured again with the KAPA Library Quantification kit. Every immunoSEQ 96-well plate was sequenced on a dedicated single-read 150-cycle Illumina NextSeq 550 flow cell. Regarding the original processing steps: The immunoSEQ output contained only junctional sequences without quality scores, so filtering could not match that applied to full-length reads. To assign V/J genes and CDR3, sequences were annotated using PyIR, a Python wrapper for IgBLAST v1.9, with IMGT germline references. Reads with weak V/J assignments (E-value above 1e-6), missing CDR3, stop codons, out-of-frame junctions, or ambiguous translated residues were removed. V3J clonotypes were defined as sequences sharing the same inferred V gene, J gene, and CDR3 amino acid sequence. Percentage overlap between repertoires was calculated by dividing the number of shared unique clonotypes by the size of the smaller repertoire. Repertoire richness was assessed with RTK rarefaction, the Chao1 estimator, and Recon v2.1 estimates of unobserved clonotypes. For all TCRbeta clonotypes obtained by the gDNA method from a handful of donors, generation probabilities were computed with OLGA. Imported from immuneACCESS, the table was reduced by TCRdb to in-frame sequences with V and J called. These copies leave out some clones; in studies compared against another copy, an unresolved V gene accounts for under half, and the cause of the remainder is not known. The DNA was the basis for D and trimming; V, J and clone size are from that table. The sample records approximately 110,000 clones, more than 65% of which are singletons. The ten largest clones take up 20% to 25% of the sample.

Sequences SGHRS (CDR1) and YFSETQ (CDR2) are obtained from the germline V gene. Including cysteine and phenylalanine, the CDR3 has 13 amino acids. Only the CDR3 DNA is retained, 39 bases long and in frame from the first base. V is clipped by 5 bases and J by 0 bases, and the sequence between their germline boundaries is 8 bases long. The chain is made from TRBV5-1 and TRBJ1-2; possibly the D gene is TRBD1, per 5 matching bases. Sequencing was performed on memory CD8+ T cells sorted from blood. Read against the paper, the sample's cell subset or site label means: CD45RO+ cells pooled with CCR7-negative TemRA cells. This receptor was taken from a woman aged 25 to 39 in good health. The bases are TGCGCCAGCAGGGGACGGTCTAACTATGGCTACACCTTC. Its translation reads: CASRGRSNYGYTF. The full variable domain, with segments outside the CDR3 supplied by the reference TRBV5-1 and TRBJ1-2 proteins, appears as KAGVTQTPRYLIKTRGQQVTLSCSPISGHRSVSWYQQTPGQGLQFLFEYFSETQRNKGNFPGRFSGRQFSNSRSEMNVSTLELGDSALYLCASRGRSNYGYTFGSGTRLTVV.